The rows below give T cell receptor beta chains drawn from one sample of a study of shared clonotypes between healthy human individuals. The protocol was immunoSEQ multiplex PCR, while the TCRdb copy is restricted to in-frame clones and leaves out a portion. The sample consists of 950,000 to 1,200,000 clones, 70% to 80% of them appearing once. The material sequenced was memory CD4+ T cells from PBMCs. The receptors come from a young man in good health. Some clones in this sample may be carry-over from other donors' samples. Both conserved end residues are part of each CDR3. A D gene is named only where the DNA matches it firmly. Clone sizes are given selectively: once, few, many, or a class where the clone is expanded.

V gene	clone size	D gene	J gene	CDR3 DNA	CDR3 protein
TRBV7-9	few	TRBD2	TRBJ2-1	TGTGCCAGCAGCCCACCTAGCGGGAGGGGGCTCGGAGAGCAGTTCTTC	CASSPPSGRGLGEQFF
TRBV27	many	.	TRBJ1-5	TGTGCCAGCAGTTTGGACAGCAATCAGCCCCAGCATTTT	CASSLDSNQPQHF
TRBV6-1	few	.	TRBJ2-2	TGTGCCAGCAGTGAGTCCGGGACGGGGACCGGGGAGCTGTTTTTT	CASSESGTGTGELFF
TRBV6-1	.	TRBD1	TRBJ1-4	TGTGCCAGCAGCGAGGACAGGGTTAATGAAAAACTGTTTTTT	CASSEDRVNEKLFF
TRBV2	once	.	TRBJ2-5	TGTGCCAGCAGTGAAGCCGGGGGAAGGGGAGAGACCCAGTACTTC	CASSEAGGRGETQYF
TRBV6-1	.	TRBD2	TRBJ2-3	TGTGCCAGCACCGCGGGGGCAGATACGCAGTATTTT	CASTAGADTQYF
TRBV5-1	.	TRBD2	TRBJ2-3	TGCGCCAGCAGCTTGGGACTAGCGGTTAGCACAGATACGCAGTATTTT	CASSLGLAVSTDTQYF
TRBV18	.	.	TRBJ2-5	TGTGCCAGCTCACCACTTTCCCTGGGAAAAGAGACCCAGTACTTC	CASSPLSLGKETQYF
TRBV19	.	.	TRBJ1-1	TGTGCCAGTAGTATCCAACGCGGCCAAGCTTTCTTT	CASSIQRGQAFF
TRBV29-1	.	.	TRBJ1-1	TGCAGCGCCGCCCAGACAGTGAACACTGAAGCTTTCTTT	CSAAQTVNTEAFF
TRBV7-2	.	.	TRBJ2-3	TGTGCCAGCAGCTTAGTAGGAACAGGGCCAGATACGCAGTATTTT	CASSLVGTGPDTQYF
TRBV7-7	.	.	TRBJ2-5	TGTGCCAGCAGCCCCCCGGGGAGTAGCAGGACCCAGTACTTC	CASSPPGSSRTQYF
TRBV4-1	few	TRBD2	TRBJ2-1	TGCGCCAGCAGCCAAGATCGGCTAGCGGGAGGGGGGCACTACAATGAGCAGTTCTTC	CASSQDRLAGGGHYNEQFF
TRBV7-2	.	TRBD2	TRBJ2-1	TGTGCCAGCAGCTTAGCCCGAGCGGGAGGGCAGTTCTTC	CASSLARAGGQFF
TRBV7-3	.	.	TRBJ2-1	TGTGCCAGCAGCTTAGGCTCGAATGGAGAGCAGTTCTTC	CASSLGSNGEQFF
TRBV28	.	.	TRBJ2-5	TGTGCCAGCACCCTTACTACAGGGACCCAGTACTTC	CASTLTTGTQYF
TRBV28	.	.	TRBJ1-2	TGTGCCAGCAGTTTATGGGGACGGGAGGGACCTGGATATGGCTACACCTTC	CASSLWGREGPGYGYTF
TRBV28	.	.	TRBJ1-5	TGTGCCAGCAGTTTACTGTCAGCCCTCAATCAGCCCCAGCATTTT	CASSLLSALNQPQHF
TRBV7-9	.	.	TRBJ1-4	TGTGCCAGCAGCTTAGCAGGGGACTTAGAAAAACTGTTTTTT	CASSLAGDLEKLFF
TRBV5-4	.	.	TRBJ2-7	TGTGCCAGCAGTCTACAAAAAGGCGAGCAGTACTTC	CASSLQKGEQYF
TRBV19	.	.	TRBJ2-1	TGTGCCAGTAGTATCCGGGGGTCCCACTACAATGAGCAGTTCTTC	CASSIRGSHYNEQFF